The clone carrying this T cell receptor (beta chain) was observed a handful of times. The data were taken from a study of T-cell reconstitution after alpha-beta-depleted transplantation in children. V dropped 0 bases and J dropped 9 bases, with 3 bases sitting between them. This CDR3 contains 12 residues. Germline loops: CDR1 LGHNA, CDR2 YSLEER. Unique molecular identifiers were incorporated into the prepared TCRbeta library. TCRdb fed the PCR reads into MiXCR, producing one record per CDR3 protein. Here the sample spans approximately 230,000 distinct CDR3 sequences, approximately 24% being singletons.

This receptor was identified in a female patient between 2 and 15 years old who had a stem cell transplant for congenital amegakaryocytic thrombocytopenia, so the T cells may come from the graft donor. Sequencing was performed on PBMCs, mostly from graft donor cells, taken 360 days after TCRalphabeta/CD19-depleted stem cell transplant. V and J are TRBV4-3 and TRBJ1-6; D is ambiguous. DNA of the CDR3: TGCGCCAGCAGCCAAGACAGTTCACCCCTCCACTTT. It is translated as CASSQDSSPLHF.